A selection of T cell receptor beta chains follows, all from one sample in a study of shared clonotypes between healthy human individuals. The repertoire was sequenced with immunoSEQ multiplex PCR; TCRdb's copy has only in-frame clones and lacks some. The sample consists of 800,000 or so clones, 95% to 97% of them appearing once. The material sequenced was naive CD8+ T cells sorted from blood. These receptors came from a man under 40 in good health. Each CDR3 is given with its conserved first and last residue. D genes are given only for firm matches. Size values are once, few and many counts, or a class for expanded clones, and some rows have none.

d_gene	v_gene	abundance	j_gene	CDR3aa	CDR3nt
NA	TRBV5-4	NA	TRBJ2-1	CASSLAALQFF	TGTGCCAGCAGCTTGGCGGCCTTACAGTTCTTC
TRBD2	TRBV19	NA	TRBJ2-7	CASSTSGSGDEQYF	TGTGCCAGTAGTACGAGCGGGAGCGGCGACGAGCAGTACTTC
NA	TRBV6-1	NA	TRBJ2-7	CAIRDRNSYEQYF	TGTGCCATCCGAGACAGAAACTCCTACGAGCAGTACTTC
NA	TRBV6-5	NA	TRBJ2-2	CASSYSGHGTGELFF	TGTGCCAGCAGTTACTCGGGACATGGCACCGGGGAGCTGTTTTTT
TRBD1	TRBV11-2	NA	TRBJ2-3	CASSSLYRDRGSTDTQYF	TGTGCCAGCAGCTCGCTTTACCGGGACAGGGGGAGCACAGATACGCAGTATTTT
NA	TRBV27	NA	TRBJ2-3	CASSFVGGRTDTQYF	TGTGCCAGCAGTTTCGTGGGAGGTAGGACAGATACGCAGTATTTT
NA	TRBV7-9	NA	TRBJ1-4	CASSHTGAADNEKLFF	TGTGCCAGCAGTCATACCGGGGCCGCCGATAATGAAAAACTGTTTTTT
NA	TRBV28	NA	TRBJ2-2	CASSSFGTASGELFF	TGTGCCAGCAGTTCCTTCGGGACGGCTAGCGGGGAGCTGTTTTTT
TRBD1	TRBV7-9	once	TRBJ1-1	CASSLAQGAIGNTEAFF	TGTGCCAGCAGCTTAGCGCAGGGGGCGATAGGGAACACTGAAGCTTTCTTT
TRBD1	TRBV4-1	many	TRBJ1-1	CASSQALQGPRTEAFF	TGCGCCAGCAGCCAAGCTTTACAGGGGCCTAGGACTGAAGCTTTCTTT
NA	TRBV4-3	NA	TRBJ2-2	CASSQGLSLRELFF	TGCGCCAGCAGCCAAGGACTATCCCTGAGGGAGCTGTTTTTT
NA	TRBV9	NA	TRBJ2-3	CASSEGIRDTQYF	TGTGCCAGCAGCGAGGGAATCCGGGATACGCAGTATTTT
TRBD1	TRBV30	NA	TRBJ2-7	CAWSGDRDTYEQYF	TGTGCCTGGAGTGGGGACAGGGACACCTACGAGCAGTACTTC
TRBD2	TRBV7-9	NA	TRBJ2-2	CASRGLAGGQIGELFF	TGTGCCAGCAGAGGACTAGCGGGAGGGCAAATCGGGGAGCTGTTTTTT
NA	TRBV29-1	NA	TRBJ1-1	CSVVKGNTEAFF	TGCAGCGTTGTCAAGGGAAACACTGAAGCTTTCTTT
NA	TRBV7-9	NA	TRBJ2-7	CASSFETGSATYEQYF	TGTGCCAGCAGCTTTGAGACGGGCTCAGCAACCTACGAGCAGTACTTC
TRBD1	TRBV4-3	NA	TRBJ2-1	CASSPEQGGNNEQFF	TGCGCCAGCAGCCCAGAACAGGGGGGAAATAATGAGCAGTTCTTC
TRBD1	TRBV25-1	NA	TRBJ2-3	CASTPGTGPGNTQYF	TGTGCCAGCACTCCTGGGACAGGGCCGGGGAATACGCAGTATTTT
TRBD2	TRBV27	NA	TRBJ2-1	CASRLREGGDNEQFF	TGTGCCAGCCGATTAAGGGAGGGAGGCGACAATGAGCAGTTCTTC
TRBD2	TRBV9	NA	TRBJ2-3	CASSVDGTSVDTQYF	TGTGCCAGCAGCGTAGACGGGACTAGCGTAGATACGCAGTATTTT